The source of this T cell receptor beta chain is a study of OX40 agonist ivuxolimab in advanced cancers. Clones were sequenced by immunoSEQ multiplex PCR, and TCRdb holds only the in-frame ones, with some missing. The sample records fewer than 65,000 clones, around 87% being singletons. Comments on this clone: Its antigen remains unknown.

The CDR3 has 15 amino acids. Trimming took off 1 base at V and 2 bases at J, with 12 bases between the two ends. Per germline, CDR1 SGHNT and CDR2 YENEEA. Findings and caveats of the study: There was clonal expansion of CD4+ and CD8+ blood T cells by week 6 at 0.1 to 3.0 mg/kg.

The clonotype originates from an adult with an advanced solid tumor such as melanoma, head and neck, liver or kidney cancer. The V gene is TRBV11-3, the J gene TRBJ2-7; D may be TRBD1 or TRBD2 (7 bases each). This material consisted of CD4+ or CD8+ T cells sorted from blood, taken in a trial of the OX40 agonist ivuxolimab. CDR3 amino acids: CASSLGGRGPYEQYF. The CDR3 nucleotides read TGTGCCAGCAGCTTAGGTGGGAGGGGGCCCTACGAGCAGTACTTC.